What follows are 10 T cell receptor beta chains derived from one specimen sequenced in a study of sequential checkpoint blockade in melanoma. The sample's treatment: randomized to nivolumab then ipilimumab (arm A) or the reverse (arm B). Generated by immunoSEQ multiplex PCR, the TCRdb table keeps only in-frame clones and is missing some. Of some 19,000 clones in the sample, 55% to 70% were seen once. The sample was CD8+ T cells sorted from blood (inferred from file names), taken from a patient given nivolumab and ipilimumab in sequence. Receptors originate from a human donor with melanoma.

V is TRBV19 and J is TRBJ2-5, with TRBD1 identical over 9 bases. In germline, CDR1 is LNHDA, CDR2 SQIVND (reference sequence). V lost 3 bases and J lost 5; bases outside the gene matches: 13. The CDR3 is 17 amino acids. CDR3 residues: CASSISRKTGGNETQYF. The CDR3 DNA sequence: TGTGCCAGTAGTATCAGTAGGAAGACAGGGGGAAATGAGACCCAGTACTTC.

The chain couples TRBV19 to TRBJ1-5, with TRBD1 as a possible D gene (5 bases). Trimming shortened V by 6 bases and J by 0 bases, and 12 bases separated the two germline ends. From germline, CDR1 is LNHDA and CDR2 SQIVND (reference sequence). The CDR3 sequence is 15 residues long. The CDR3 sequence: CASSPSRDSNQPQHF. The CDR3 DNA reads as TGTGCCAGTAGCCCCTCCAGGGATAGCAATCAGCCCCAGCATTTT.

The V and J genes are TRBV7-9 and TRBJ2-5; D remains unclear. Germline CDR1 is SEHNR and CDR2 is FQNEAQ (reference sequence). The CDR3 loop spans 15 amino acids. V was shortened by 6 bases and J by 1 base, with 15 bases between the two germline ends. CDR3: CASSARTAAQETQYF. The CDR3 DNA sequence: TGTGCCAGCAGTGCACGCACAGCAGCCCAAGAGACCCAGTACTTC.

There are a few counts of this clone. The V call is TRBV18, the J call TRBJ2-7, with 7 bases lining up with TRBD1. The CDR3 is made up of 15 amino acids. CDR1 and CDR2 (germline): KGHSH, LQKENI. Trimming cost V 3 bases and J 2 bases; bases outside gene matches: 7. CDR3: CASSPAQGSPYEQYF. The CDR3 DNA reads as TGTGCCAGCTCACCTGCACAGGGGTCCCCCTACGAGCAGTACTTC.

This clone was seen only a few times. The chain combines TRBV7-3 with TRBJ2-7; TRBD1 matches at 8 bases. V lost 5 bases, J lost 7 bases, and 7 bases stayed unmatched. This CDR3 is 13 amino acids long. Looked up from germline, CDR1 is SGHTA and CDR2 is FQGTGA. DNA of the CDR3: TGTGCCAGCAGCGACTCAGGGGGCGGTGAGCAGTACTTC. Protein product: CASSDSGGGEQYF.

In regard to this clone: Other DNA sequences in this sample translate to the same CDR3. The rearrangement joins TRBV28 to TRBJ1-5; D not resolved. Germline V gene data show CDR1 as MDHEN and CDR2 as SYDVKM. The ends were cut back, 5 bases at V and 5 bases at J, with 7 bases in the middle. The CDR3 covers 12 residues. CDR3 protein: CASSRRDQPQHF. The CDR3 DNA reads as TGTGCCAGCAGTCGGAGGGATCAGCCCCAGCATTTT.

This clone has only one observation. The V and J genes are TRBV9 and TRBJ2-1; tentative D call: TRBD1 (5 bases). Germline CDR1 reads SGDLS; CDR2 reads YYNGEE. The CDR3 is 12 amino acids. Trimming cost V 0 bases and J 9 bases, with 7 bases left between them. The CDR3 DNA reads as TGTGCCAGCAGCGTAGGGGGCGGTGAGCAGTTCTTC. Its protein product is CASSVGGGEQFF.

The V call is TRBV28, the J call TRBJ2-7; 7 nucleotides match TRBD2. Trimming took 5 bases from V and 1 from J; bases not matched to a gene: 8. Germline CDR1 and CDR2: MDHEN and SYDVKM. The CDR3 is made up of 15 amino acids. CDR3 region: CASSAFSGVSYEQYF. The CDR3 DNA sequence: TGTGCCAGCAGTGCTTTCAGCGGGGTTTCCTACGAGCAGTACTTC.

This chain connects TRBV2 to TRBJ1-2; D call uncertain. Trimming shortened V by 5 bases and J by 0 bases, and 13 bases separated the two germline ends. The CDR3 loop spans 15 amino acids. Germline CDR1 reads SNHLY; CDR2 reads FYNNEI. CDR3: CASSSAGTANYGYTF. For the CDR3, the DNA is TGTGCCAGCAGTTCCGCGGGTACAGCTAACTATGGCTACACCTTC.

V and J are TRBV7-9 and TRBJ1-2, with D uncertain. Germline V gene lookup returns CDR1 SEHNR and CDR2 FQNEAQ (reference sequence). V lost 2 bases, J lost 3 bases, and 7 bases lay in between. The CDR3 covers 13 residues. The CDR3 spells CASSLISDYGYTF. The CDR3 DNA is TGTGCCAGCAGCTTAATCTCAGACTATGGCTACACCTTC.